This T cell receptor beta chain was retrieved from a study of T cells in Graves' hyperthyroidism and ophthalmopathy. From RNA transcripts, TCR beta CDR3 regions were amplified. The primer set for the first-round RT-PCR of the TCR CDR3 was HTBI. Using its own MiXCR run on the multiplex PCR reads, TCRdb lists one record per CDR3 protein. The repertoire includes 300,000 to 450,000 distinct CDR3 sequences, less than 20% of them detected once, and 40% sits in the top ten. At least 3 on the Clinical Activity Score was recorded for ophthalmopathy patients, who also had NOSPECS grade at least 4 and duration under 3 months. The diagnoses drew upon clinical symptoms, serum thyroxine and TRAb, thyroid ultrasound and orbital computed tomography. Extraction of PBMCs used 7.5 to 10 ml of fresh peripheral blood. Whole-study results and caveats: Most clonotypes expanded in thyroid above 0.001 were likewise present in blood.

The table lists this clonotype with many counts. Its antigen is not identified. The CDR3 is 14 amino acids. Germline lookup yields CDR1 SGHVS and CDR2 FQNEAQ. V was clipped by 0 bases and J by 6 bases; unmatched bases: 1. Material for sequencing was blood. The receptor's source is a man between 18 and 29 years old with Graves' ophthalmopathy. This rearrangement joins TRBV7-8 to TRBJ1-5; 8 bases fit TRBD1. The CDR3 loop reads CASSLATGGQPQHF. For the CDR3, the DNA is TGTGCCAGCAGCTTAGCAACAGGGGGTCAGCCCCAGCATTTT. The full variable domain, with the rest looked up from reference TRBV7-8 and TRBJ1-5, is GAGVSQSPRYKVAKRGQDVALRCDPISGHVSLFWYQQALGQGPEFLTYFQNEAQLDKSGLPSDRFFAERPEGSVSTLKIQRTQQEDSAVYLCASSLATGGQPQHFGDGTRLSIL.